Following are 25 T cell receptor beta chains from one sample sequenced in a study of T cell responses to AZD1222 COVID-19 vaccine. Only in-frame clones appear in the TCRdb table, and some are missing; sequencing was by immunoSEQ multiplex PCR. This table has roughly 180,000 clones, roughly nine tenths appearing once. The sequencing here drew on peripheral blood, taken 28 days after the second AZD1222 dose. The receptors were sampled from an adult who received the AZD1222 COVID-19 vaccine.

A note on this clone: The same CDR3 arises from other DNA sequences in this sample as well. The chain joins TRBV29-1 to TRBJ2-1; 7 bases line up with TRBD1. The germline V gene encodes CDR1 SQVTM and CDR2 ANQGSEA. This CDR3 region has 16 residues. V dropped 3 bases and J dropped 0; count of bases not matched to a gene: 8. The CDR3 nucleotides read TGCAGCGTTGAGGCCGGGACAGCCAGCTCCTACAATGAGCAGTTCTTC. Amino acid sequence: CSVEAGTASSYNEQFF.

The rearrangement links TRBV28 to TRBJ1-5, with TRBD1 matching over 7 bases. The J segment lost 4 bases and the V segment lost 2 bases, leaving 8 bases of the junction unmatched. Germline loops: CDR1 MDHEN, CDR2 SYDVKM. The CDR3 is made up of 16 amino acids. CDR3 loop: CASSLALRGLNQPQHF. CDR3 bases: TGTGCCAGCAGTTTAGCCTTGAGGGGGCTTAATCAGCCCCAGCATTTT.

The genes are TRBV5-1 and TRBJ1-4; D call uncertain. Germline CDR1 SGHRS, CDR2 YFSETQ. CDR3 length equals 15 residues. V was shortened by 0 bases and J by 2 bases, with 8 bases between the two germline ends. CDR3 in DNA: TGCGCCAGCAGCTTGGGTGGCGGGACTAATGAAAAACTGTTTTTT. Its translation: CASSLGGGTNEKLFF.

The chain is built from TRBV5-8 and TRBJ1-6; the D is unclear. Germline CDR1 reads SGHTS; CDR2 reads YDEGEE. The CDR3 totals 14 residues. The CDR3 sequence: CVRPRSSYNSPLHF. The DNA of the CDR3 is TGTGTCCGCCCCCGCAGCTCCTATAATTCACCCCTCCACTTT.

The chain uses TRBV7-2 and TRBJ1-1; D is unclear. There are 13 residues in the CDR3. Germline-derived CDR1 and CDR2 are SGHTA and FQGNSA. V was shortened by 6 bases and J by 3 bases, with 11 bases between the two germline ends. The CDR3 coding sequence is TGTGCCAGCAGACCCAGGAGTTACACTGAAGCTTTCTTT. Protein: CASRPRSYTEAFF.

The chain recombines TRBV2 with TRBJ2-1, with D possibly matching TRBD1 (6 bases). In germline, CDR1 is SNHLY, CDR2 FYNNEI. Deletions cut 7 bases from V and 1 base from J, with 14 bases between. This CDR3 has 15 amino acids. The CDR3, as DNA: TGTGCCAGCATTCAAGGGACACTATCCTACAATGAGCAGTTCTTC. Encoded protein: CASIQGTLSYNEQFF.

In this sample, this clone turned up once. The V call is TRBV11-3, the J call TRBJ2-3; 7 nucleotides align to TRBD2. The germline V gene encodes CDR1 SGHNT and CDR2 YENEEA. V lost 1 base and J lost 6; bases outside the gene matches: 19. The CDR3 is 19 amino acids. The CDR3 loop is CASSLAGTGTRTRGDTQYF. In DNA, the CDR3 is TGTGCCAGCAGCTTAGCAGGGACGGGAACCCGGACTAGGGGTGATACGCAGTATTTT.

The V and J genes are TRBV11-3 and TRBJ2-3; possibly TRBD1 for D (6 bases). CDR3 length: 15 amino acids. Deletions cut 2 bases from V and 5 bases from J, with 14 bases between. The germline V gene encodes CDR1 SGHNT and CDR2 YENEEA. The CDR3 sequence: CASSLLLGQRDTQYF. The CDR3 DNA reads as TGTGCCAGCAGCTTATTATTAGGACAGAGAGATACGCAGTATTTT.

The chain uses TRBV11-2 and TRBJ1-2; the D is unclear. This CDR3 region has 15 residues. Germline CDR1 reads SGHAT; CDR2 reads FQNNGV. Deletions cut 4 bases from V and 3 bases from J, with 15 bases between. The DNA of the CDR3 is TGTGCCAGCAGCTACACAGCCCCTGACTACTATGGCTACACCTTC. Its protein product is CASSYTAPDYYGYTF.

This chain connects TRBV27 to TRBJ2-3, with TRBD2 identical over 7 bases. Germline V lookup: CDR1 MNHEY, CDR2 SMNVEV (reference sequence). V gave up 2 bases and J gave up 14 bases; unmatched junction bases: 16. The CDR3 totals 15 residues. This CDR3 reads CASSLHTDAGLRLYF. CDR3 DNA: TGTGCCAGCAGTTTACATACAGACGCGGGACTAAGGCTGTATTTT.

V gene TRBV7-9 combines with J gene TRBJ1-2; weak D call: TRBD1 (6 bases). Trimming shortened V by 5 bases and J by 4 bases, and 17 bases separated the two germline ends. Germline V gene data show CDR1 as SEHNR and CDR2 as FQNEAQ (reference sequence). This CDR3 is 15 amino acids long. The CDR3 nucleotides read TGTGCCAGCAGCCGACAGGTTTCGTCGCTCTATGGCTACACCTTC. Its translation: CASSRQVSSLYGYTF.

V and J are TRBV6-5 and TRBJ2-3; possible D gene TRBD1, 6 bases. The V end lost 6 bases, the J end lost 2 bases, and 9 bases lay between the germline ends. The CDR3 is made up of 13 amino acids. Germline V gene data show CDR1 as MNHEY and CDR2 as SVGAGI. The DNA of the CDR3 is TGTGCCAGCAGGGACAGTAACACAGATACGCAGTATTTT. Residues: CASRDSNTDTQYF.

The chain combines TRBV7-8 with TRBJ1-2, with TRBD1 identical over 12 bases. CDR3 length equals 16 residues. Germline V lookup: CDR1 SGHVS, CDR2 FQNEAQ. The V segment lost 3 bases and the J segment 8 bases; nucleotides outside the gene matches: 10. The CDR3 region has the DNA TGTGCCAGCAGCTTCGACTCCGGGACAGGGGGCGGGGGCTACACCTTC. Translation: CASSFDSGTGGGGYTF.

This clone was counted between two and nine times. The CDR3 reads CASSDQGGQGTEAFF. The DNA for the CDR3 is TGTGCCAGCAGTGACCAAGGGGGGCAGGGCACTGAAGCTTTCTTT. The chain carries TRBV6-1 and TRBJ1-1; weak D call: TRBD1 (6 bases). Per germline, CDR1 MNHNS and CDR2 SASEGT. This CDR3 has 15 residues. Trimming shortened V by 3 bases and J by 4 bases, and 15 bases separated the two germline ends.

The V call is TRBV7-2, the J call TRBJ1-2; D may be TRBD1 (6 bases). The CDR3 consists of 14 residues. Germline V lookup: CDR1 SGHTA, CDR2 FQGNSA. Trimming pared 1 base from V and 2 bases from J, leaving 8 bases between. The CDR3 DNA reads as TGTGCCAGCAGCTTAGGGACAGCAAACTATGGCTACACCTTC. Its protein product is CASSLGTANYGYTF.

This chain links TRBV6-4 with TRBJ1-2; 7 bases agree with TRBD1. The germline V gene has CDR1 MRHNA and CDR2 SNTAGT. The CDR3 loop spans 14 amino acids. Unmatched junction bases numbered 6, after V lost 6 bases and J lost 2 bases. CDR3 region: CASSPGTANYGYTF. CDR3 sequence (DNA): TGTGCCAGCAGCCCCGGGACAGCAAACTATGGCTACACCTTC.

The chain has TRBV2 and TRBJ1-4; D uncertain. Trimming cost V 6 bases and J 0 bases, with 8 bases left between them. CDR1 is SNHLY and CDR2 is FYNNEI in the germline V gene. CDR3 length: 14 amino acids. CDR3 protein: CASRVQPTNEKLFF. The DNA of the CDR3 is TGTGCCAGCAGGGTACAGCCAACTAATGAAAAACTGTTTTTT.

The rearrangement uses TRBV9 and TRBJ1-6; no clear D gene. CDR1 SGDLS and CDR2 YYNGEE come from the germline V gene. V shed 7 bases and J shed 13 bases, with 21 bases lying between them. The CDR3 runs to 14 residues. The CDR3 protein is CASGPGPLIGPLHF. CDR3 bases: TGTGCCAGCGGCCCCGGGCCTTTGATTGGGCCCCTCCACTTT.

The chain joins TRBV3-1 (or the pseudogene TRBV3-2) to TRBJ2-5; possibly TRBD1 or TRBD2 for D (5 bases each). V was shortened by 10 bases and J by 3 bases, with 18 bases between the two germline ends. CDR3 size: 14 residues. Germline CDR1 and CDR2: LGHDT and YNNKEL (reference sequence). CDR3 coding DNA: TGTGCCACTACCGCCTTAGGGACCAAAGAGACCCAGTACTTC. Translated: CATTALGTKETQYF.

The gene calls are TRBV11-2 and TRBJ1-3; no definite D call. V lost 3 bases and J 0 bases, leaving 6 bases between the germline ends. CDR3 size: 14 residues. Germline CDR1 SGHAT, CDR2 FQNNGV. In nucleotides, the CDR3 is TGTGCCAGCAGCTTGCGGGACTCTGGAAACACCATATATTTT. Protein sequence: CASSLRDSGNTIYF.

The chain carries TRBV29-1 and TRBJ1-2; D unclear. V dropped 4 bases and J dropped 2 bases, with 8 bases sitting between them. The CDR3 is 12 residues long. Germline assignment: CDR1 SQVTM and CDR2 ANQGSEA. The chain's CDR3 is CSVVSSNYGYTF. The CDR3 DNA reads TGCAGCGTTGTCTCTTCCAACTATGGCTACACCTTC.

The chain links TRBV2 to TRBJ2-3; D possibly corresponds to TRBD2 (6 bases). The CDR3 consists of 15 residues. V was shortened by 6 bases and J by 1 base, with 14 bases between the two germline ends. Germline V CDR1 and CDR2: SNHLY, FYNNEI. CDR3 residues: CASRSGWEGTDTQYF. DNA of the CDR3: TGTGCCAGCAGAAGCGGTTGGGAGGGCACAGATACGCAGTATTTT.

The V gene is TRBV4-1, the J gene TRBJ1-5; D is possibly TRBD1 (5 bases). V was clipped by 3 bases and J by 9 bases, with 18 bases between them. Germline-derived CDR1 and CDR2 are MGHRA and YSYEKL. This CDR3 comprises 15 residues. The CDR3 sequence: CASSQTQAVERPQHF. The CDR3 DNA reads TGCGCCAGCAGCCAGACACAGGCGGTGGAGCGGCCCCAGCATTTT.

V is TRBV9 and J is TRBJ1-1; D gene uncertain. The germline gives CDR1 SGDLS, CDR2 YYNGEE. Trimming took 3 bases from V and 8 from J, leaving 8 bases between them. The CDR3 is 11 amino acids. The CDR3 coding sequence is TGTGCCAGCAGCGGGATGGGGGAAGCTTTCTTT. This translates into CASSGMGEAFF. Drawing the rest from reference TRBV9 and TRBJ1-1, the complete variable domain is DSGVTQTPKHLITATGQRVTLRCSPRSGDLSVYWYQQSLDQGLQFLIQYYNGEERAKGNILERFSAQQFPDLHSELNLSSLELGDSALYFCASSGMGEAFFGQGTRLTVV.

This chain links TRBV29-1 with TRBJ1-1, with 7 bases fitting TRBD1. The trim removed 7 bases at V and 8 bases at J, leaving 7 bases unmatched. The germline CDR1 and CDR2 sequences are SQVTM and ANQGSEA. The CDR3 has 11 amino acids. CDR3 bases: TGCAGCGCCGCCGGGACAGACGAAGCTTTCTTT. Translation gives CSAAGTDEAFF.